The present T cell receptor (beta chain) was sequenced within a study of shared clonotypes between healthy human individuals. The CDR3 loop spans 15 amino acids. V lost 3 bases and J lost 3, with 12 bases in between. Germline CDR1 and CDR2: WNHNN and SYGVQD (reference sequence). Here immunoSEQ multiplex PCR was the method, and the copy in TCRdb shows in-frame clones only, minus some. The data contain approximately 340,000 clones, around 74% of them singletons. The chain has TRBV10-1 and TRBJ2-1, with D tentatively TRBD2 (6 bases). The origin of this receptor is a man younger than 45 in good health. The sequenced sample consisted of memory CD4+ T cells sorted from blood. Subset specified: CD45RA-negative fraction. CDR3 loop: CASSEGGMDYNEQFF. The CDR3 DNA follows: TGCGCCAGCAGTGAAGGAGGGATGGACTACAATGAGCAGTTCTTC.